These 26 T cell receptor beta chains were all obtained from the same sample, sequenced in a study of cytotoxic CD8 clonotypes in ibrutinib-treated CLL. Assay: immunoSEQ multiplex PCR; the TCRdb copy retains only in-frame clones and omits some. The table shows tens of thousands of clones, with roughly 50% occurring only once. This material consisted of PBMCs, taken after 24 months of ibrutinib treatment. The receptors originated from a human donor with chronic lymphocytic leukemia.

This sequence joins TRBV6-4 and TRBJ2-5; weak D call: TRBD2 (5 bases). The V gene's germline CDR1 is MRHNA and CDR2 SNTAGT. V lost 8 bases to trimming and J lost 5 bases, with 6 bases between them. The CDR3 is 10 amino acids. CDR3 coding DNA: TGTGCCAGCGGGGAGGAGACCCAGTACTTC. Amino acids: CASGEETQYF.

The chain employs TRBV7-9 and TRBJ2-6; TRBD1 matches 7 bases. With 8 bases clipped from V and 0 bases from J, the junction kept 7 bases outside the gene matches. Germline V gene data show CDR1 as SEHNR and CDR2 as FQNEAQ (reference sequence). CDR3 size: 16 residues. CDR3: CASLRGPLSGANVLTF. In DNA form, the CDR3 reads TGTGCCAGCCTTAGGGGGCCCCTCTCTGGGGCCAACGTCCTGACTTTC. Full variable domain (remainder filled in from reference TRBV7-9 and TRBJ2-6): DTGVSQNPRHKITKRGQNVTFRCDPISEHNRLYWYRQTLGQGPEFLTYFQNEAQLEKSRLLSDRFSAERPKGSFSTLEIQRTEQGDSAMYLCASLRGPLSGANVLTFGAGSRLTVL.

This clone was picked up a small number of times. The rearrangement uses TRBV25-1 and TRBJ2-3; D possibly matches TRBD1 or TRBD2 (6 bases each). The V gene lost 8 bases and the J gene lost 2 bases, with 14 bases spanning the gap. Germline CDR1 reads MGHDK; CDR2 reads SYGVNS. This CDR3 is built from 14 residues. CDR3 in DNA: TGTGCCAGCCTGGGACGGGGGCCCACAGATACGCAGTATTTT. Translation: CASLGRGPTDTQYF.

By proportion, this clone is medium-sized. This chain connects TRBV7-9 to TRBJ2-7; D is unclear. CDR1 SEHNR and CDR2 FQNEAQ come from the germline V gene (reference sequence). V dropped 10 bases and J dropped 1 base, with 14 bases sitting between them. This CDR3 contains 13 residues. CDR3: CATDDGSSYEQYF. The CDR3 nucleotides read TGTGCCACAGATGACGGGTCTTCCTACGAGCAGTACTTC. The variable domain in full, completed from reference TRBV7-9 and TRBJ2-7, reads DTGVSQNPRHKITKRGQNVTFRCDPISEHNRLYWYRQTLGQGPEFLTYFQNEAQLEKSRLLSDRFSAERPKGSFSTLEIQRTEQGDSAMYLCATDDGSSYEQYFGPGTRLTVT.

This chain joins TRBV6-6 and TRBJ2-4, with D perhaps TRBD2 (6 bases). This CDR3 spans 13 amino acids. Trimming shortened V by 5 bases and J by 7 bases, and 12 bases separated the two germline ends. The germline CDR1 and CDR2 sequences are MNHNY and SVGAGI (reference sequence). The CDR3 sequence: CASSTGGSNIQYF. The CDR3, as DNA: TGTGCCAGCAGTACCGGGGGTAGTAACATTCAGTACTTC.

The chain employs TRBV6-1 and TRBJ2-1; TRBD2 might be the D (5 bases). This CDR3 is built from 12 residues. V was pared by 8 bases and J by 5 bases, with 10 bases between. CDR1 MNHNS and CDR2 SASEGT come from the germline V gene. Here the CDR3 DNA reads TGTGCCAGCGGAGCCGGGGACAATGAGCAGTTCTTC. Translation: CASGAGDNEQFF.

This clone appeared a few times. The rearrangement links TRBV19 to TRBJ2-7; 7 bases are a match to TRBD1. CDR3 length: 15 amino acids. CDR1 LNHDA and CDR2 SQIVND come from the germline V gene (reference sequence). The V gene end was trimmed by 3 bases and the J gene end by 2 bases; junction bases not matched to a gene: 7. The CDR3 nucleotides are TGTGCCAGTAGTATTCTTGGGGACAGAGCCTACGAGCAGTACTTC. It codes for CASSILGDRAYEQYF.

This clone came up a few times. The chain carries TRBV18 and TRBJ2-3; 15 positions agree with TRBD2. The germline gives CDR1 KGHSH, CDR2 LQKENI. The CDR3 sequence is 19 residues long. J was trimmed by 4 bases and V by 2 bases; bases with no gene match: 10. For the CDR3, the DNA is TGTGCCAGCTCACCAATACCGGGACTAGCGGGAGGTCGTGCAGATACGCAGTATTTT. Translation: CASSPIPGLAGGRADTQYF.

In its sample, this clone was seen a few times. The V gene is TRBV29-1, the J gene TRBJ1-1; the D is unclear. V was clipped by 4 bases and J by 1 base, with 7 bases between them. The CDR3 length is 12 residues. Germline CDR1 is SQVTM and CDR2 is ANQGSEA. The CDR3 loop reads CSVAAGNTEAFF. CDR3 nucleotides: TGCAGCGTTGCGGCGGGGAACACTGAAGCTTTCTTT.

The chain combines TRBV2 with TRBJ2-3; TRBD1 might be the D (6 bases). CDR1 is SNHLY and CDR2 is FYNNEI in the germline V gene. CDR3 size: 13 residues. V shed 7 bases and J shed 4 bases, with 12 bases lying between them. The CDR3 sequence is CASKAGEPDTQYF. In DNA form, the CDR3 reads TGTGCCAGCAAAGCAGGGGAGCCAGATACGCAGTATTTT.

The chain links TRBV4-1 to TRBJ2-2, with no clear D. V was shortened by 4 bases and J by 5 bases, with 14 bases between the two germline ends. Germline V gene data show CDR1 as MGHRA and CDR2 as YSYEKL. The CDR3 length is 15 residues. The CDR3 reads CASSPDRWWTGELFF. The CDR3 region has the DNA TGCGCCAGCAGCCCTGATCGATGGTGGACCGGGGAGCTGTTTTTT.

The table lists this clone with a few counts. V gene TRBV6-5 combines with J gene TRBJ1-2, with D tentatively TRBD1 (5 bases). Germline V gene data show CDR1 as MNHEY and CDR2 as SVGAGI. This CDR3 is 15 amino acids long. The ends were cut back, 6 bases at V and 5 bases at J, with 19 bases in the middle. CDR3 DNA sequence: TGTGCCAGCAGCCCCCCGGGCAGGGCGGGGTATGGCTACACCTTC. Its translation: CASSPPGRAGYGYTF.

The rearrangement uses TRBV7-2 and TRBJ1-6; D is perhaps TRBD1 (5 bases). The CDR3 loop spans 19 amino acids. Germline V CDR1 and CDR2: SGHTA, FQGNSA. V gave up 5 bases and J gave up 9 bases, with 29 bases separating them. The CDR3 DNA follows: TGTGCCAGCAGCCAAAGGGAGACAGCCCTGACCCAGCTCCTTTCACCCCTCCACTTT. Amino acids: CASSQRETALTQLLSPLHF.

This clone is termed medium-sized. The V and J genes are TRBV29-1 and TRBJ1-2; TRBD1 might be the D (6 bases). Germline V gene lookup returns CDR1 SQVTM and CDR2 ANQGSEA. The CDR3 is 13 amino acids. V was trimmed by 2 bases and J by 8 bases, leaving 15 bases between them. CDR3 residues: CSVESHFRGGYTF. As DNA, the CDR3 is TGCAGCGTTGAATCCCACTTCAGGGGCGGCTACACCTTC.

This clone was seen only a few times. The V and J genes are TRBV2 and TRBJ2-2, with a weak D call TRBD1 (5 bases). With 9 bases removed from V and 2 bases from J, the gap between germline ends came to 10 bases. The CDR3 is made up of 13 amino acids. Germline-derived CDR1 and CDR2 are SNHLY and FYNNEI. CDR3 loop: CASARVNTGELFF. For the CDR3, the DNA is TGTGCCAGTGCCAGGGTTAACACCGGGGAGCTGTTTTTT.

This clone showed up many times. The chain carries TRBV20-1 and TRBJ1-1; D gene unclear. Trimming took off 6 bases at V and 2 bases at J, with 7 bases between the two ends. The CDR3 is 11 amino acids. The germline gives CDR1 DFQATT, CDR2 SNEGSKA (reference sequence). CDR3 loop: CSAAYNTEAFF. CDR3 DNA: TGCAGTGCCGCATACAACACTGAAGCTTTCTTT.

The chain couples TRBV2 to TRBJ2-5, with a weak D call TRBD2 (6 bases). Germline CDR1 and CDR2: SNHLY and FYNNEI. The CDR3 is 14 amino acids. V was cut by 4 bases and J by 2 bases, with 11 bases left in between. The DNA of the CDR3 is TGTGCCAGCAGTGGGGGGGAATTTCAAGAGACCCAGTACTTC. Translation: CASSGGEFQETQYF. The whole variable domain, filled in from reference TRBV2 and TRBJ2-5, reads EPEVTQTPSHQVTQMGQEVILRCVPISNHLYFYWYRQILGQKVEFLVSFYNNEISEKSEIFDDQFSVERPDGSNFTLKIRSTKLEDSAMYFCASSGGEFQETQYFGPGTRLLVL.

This clone occurred many times. CDR3 nucleotide sequence: TGTGCCAGCAGCTTAGAGGTCTATGGCTACACCTTC. This codes for CASSLEVYGYTF. The chain carries TRBV7-2 and TRBJ1-2, with D unresolved. Trimming took 1 base from V and 4 from J, leaving 4 bases between them. The CDR3 loop spans 12 amino acids. The germline CDR1 and CDR2 sequences are SGHTA and FQGNSA.

There are a few counts of this clone. The V gene is TRBV5-1, the J gene TRBJ1-5, with D unresolved. Trimming left V 2 bases short and J 0 bases short, with 9 bases between. Germline V CDR1 and CDR2: SGHRS, YFSETQ. The CDR3 covers 15 residues. DNA for the CDR3: TGCGCCAGCAGCTTTAGCCCTTATAGCAATCAGCCCCAGCATTTT. Translation gives CASSFSPYSNQPQHF.

This chain uses TRBV4-1 with TRBJ1-1, with 9 bases aligning to TRBD1. Germline CDR1 is MGHRA and CDR2 is YSYEKL. The V and J ends lost 2 bases and 0 bases, in that order; junction bases with no gene match: 10. The CDR3 runs to 18 residues. The CDR3 DNA sequence: TGCGCCAGCAGCCAAATCAAGAAGGGGGACAGGGTGAACACTGAAGCTTTCTTT. It codes for CASSQIKKGDRVNTEAFF.

In this sample, this clone turned up many times. The rearrangement uses TRBV6-6 and TRBJ1-6, with TRBD1 as a possible D gene (6 bases). This CDR3 spans 12 amino acids. V lost 6 bases, J lost 11 bases, and 11 bases lay in between. CDR1 and CDR2 from the germline V gene are MNHNY and SVGAGI (reference sequence). The CDR3 coding sequence is TGTGCCAGCAGACAGGGCCCGGCACCCCTCCACTTT. It translates to CASRQGPAPLHF.

V and J are TRBV27 and TRBJ2-6; D unresolved. The CDR3 is made up of 14 amino acids. Germline V gene sequence: CDR1 MNHEY, CDR2 SMNVEV (reference sequence). V lost 6 bases and J 1 base, leaving 7 bases between the germline ends. CDR3 region: CASSWGSGANVLTF. Written as DNA, the CDR3 is TGTGCCAGCAGCTGGGGTTCTGGGGCCAACGTCCTGACTTTC.

V is TRBV4-1 and J is TRBJ2-7, with D possibly TRBD2 on 7 matching bases. CDR1 is MGHRA and CDR2 is YSYEKL in the germline V gene. This CDR3 region has 17 residues. Trimming removed 0 bases from V and 3 bases from J, with 18 bases in between. CDR3 sequence reads: CASSQDRGVGGIYEQYV. As DNA, the CDR3 is TGCGCCAGCAGCCAAGATCGGGGGGTAGGGGGAATCTACGAGCAGTACGTC.

Note on this clone: A read error may explain this, as a much larger clone is one base away. The genes are TRBV7-9 and TRBJ2-1; D gene uncertain. CDR1 SEHNR and CDR2 FQNEAQ come from the germline V gene (reference sequence). V was pared by 2 bases and J by 8 bases, with 1 base between. The CDR3 spans 10 residues. CDR3 coding DNA: TGTGCCAGCAGCTTATATGAGCAGTTCTTC. The encoded protein is CASSLYEQFF.

This clone is medium-sized. The chain recombines TRBV5-6 with TRBJ2-6; D is ambiguous. The CDR3 is 16 residues long. The V gene lost 5 bases and the J gene lost 2 bases, with 14 bases spanning the gap. Germline CDR1 and CDR2: SGHDT and YYEEEE. CDR3 DNA: TGTGCCAGCAGACCCAGGTTCAGGCCTGGGGCCAACGTCCTGACTTTC. Translating it yields CASRPRFRPGANVLTF.

The chain is built from TRBV19 and TRBJ2-3, with 7 bases identical to TRBD1. From germline, CDR1 is LNHDA and CDR2 SQIVND (reference sequence). The CDR3 is made up of 15 amino acids. Losses at the gene ends were 5 bases for V and 0 bases for J; bases not matched to a gene: 5. The CDR3, as DNA: TGTGCCAGTAGTCTGGGGACAGTCAGCACAGATACGCAGTATTTT. Its protein product is CASSLGTVSTDTQYF.